Reported below is one T cell receptor beta chain. Trimming at V came to 2 bases and at J to 7 bases, leaving 11 bases not matched to a gene. Germline V lookup: CDR1 LGHDT, CDR2 YNNKEL (reference sequence). The CDR3 totals 16 residues. Recruitment covered roughly 22 US areas and drew participants whose ages spanned 18 to 89 years. Each participant's cohort was designated according to participant-reported clinical history. The sample is drawn from a study of blood T cell repertoires in COVID-19. Study context: Sources were T cells, B-cell-depleted T cells, or PBMCs; the material itself was cDNA or gDNA.

Assay: immunoSEQ multiplex PCR; the TCRdb copy retains only in-frame clones and omits some. The sample has tens of thousands of clones; around 80% are singletons. This clonotype originated in a woman in her 40s with acute COVID-19. This sequence joins TRBV3-1 (or the pseudogene TRBV3-2) and TRBJ2-1, with 7 bases lining up with TRBD1. Material: PBMCs or T cells enriched from blood (not recorded which). The DNA of the CDR3 is TGTGCCAGCAGCCAAAAGCTCTACAGGGGTGCAAATGAGCAGTTCTTC. It encodes CASSQKLYRGANEQFF.